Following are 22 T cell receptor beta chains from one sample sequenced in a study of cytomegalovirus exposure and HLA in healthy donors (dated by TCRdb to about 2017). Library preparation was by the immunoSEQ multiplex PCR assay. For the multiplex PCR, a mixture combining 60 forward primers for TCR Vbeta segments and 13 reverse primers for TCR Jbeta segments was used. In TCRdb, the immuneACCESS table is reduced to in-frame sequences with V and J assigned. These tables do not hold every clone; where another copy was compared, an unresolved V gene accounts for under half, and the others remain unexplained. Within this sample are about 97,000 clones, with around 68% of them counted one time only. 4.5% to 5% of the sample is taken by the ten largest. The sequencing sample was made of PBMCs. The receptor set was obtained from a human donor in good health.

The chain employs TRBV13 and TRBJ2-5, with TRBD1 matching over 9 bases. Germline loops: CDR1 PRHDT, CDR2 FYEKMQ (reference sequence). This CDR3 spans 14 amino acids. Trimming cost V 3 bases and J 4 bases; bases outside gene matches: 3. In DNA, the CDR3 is TGTGCCAGCAGCTTGGACAGGGGAGGAGAGACCCAGTACTTC. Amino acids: CASSLDRGGETQYF.

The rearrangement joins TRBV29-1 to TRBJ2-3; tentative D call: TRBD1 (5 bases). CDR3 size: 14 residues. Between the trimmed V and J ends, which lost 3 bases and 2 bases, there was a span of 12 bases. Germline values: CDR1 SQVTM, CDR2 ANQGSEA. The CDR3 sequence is CSVDKGVVTDTQYF. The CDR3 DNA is TGCAGCGTTGATAAAGGGGTTGTCACAGATACGCAGTATTTT.

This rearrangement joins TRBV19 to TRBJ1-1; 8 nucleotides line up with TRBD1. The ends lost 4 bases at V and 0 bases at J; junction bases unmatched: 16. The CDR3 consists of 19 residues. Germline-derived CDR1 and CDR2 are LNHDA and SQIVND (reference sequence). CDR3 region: CASSTRTDRGGGMNTEAFF. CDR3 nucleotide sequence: TGTGCCAGTAGTACTCGGACCGACAGGGGAGGGGGTATGAACACTGAAGCTTTCTTT.

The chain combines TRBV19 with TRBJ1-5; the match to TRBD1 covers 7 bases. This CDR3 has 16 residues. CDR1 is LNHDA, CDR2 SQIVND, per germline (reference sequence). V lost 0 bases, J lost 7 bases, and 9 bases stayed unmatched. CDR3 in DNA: TGTGCCAGTAGTATAGACCCCCAGGGGGTAGGACAGCCCCAGCATTTT. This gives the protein CASSIDPQGVGQPQHF.

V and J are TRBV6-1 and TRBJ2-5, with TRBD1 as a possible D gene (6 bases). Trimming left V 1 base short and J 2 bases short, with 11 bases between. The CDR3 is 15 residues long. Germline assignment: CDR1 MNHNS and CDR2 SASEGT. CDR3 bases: TGTGCCAGCAGTGAAGAAGCAGGGACACAAGAGACCCAGTACTTC. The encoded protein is CASSEEAGTQETQYF.

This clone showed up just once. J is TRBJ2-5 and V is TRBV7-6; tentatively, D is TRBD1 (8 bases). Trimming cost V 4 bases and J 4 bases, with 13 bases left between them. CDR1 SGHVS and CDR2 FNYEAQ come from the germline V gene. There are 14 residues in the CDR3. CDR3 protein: CASSSTGEGETQYF. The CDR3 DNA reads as TGTGCCAGCAGCTCGACAGGGGAGGGAGAGACCCAGTACTTC.

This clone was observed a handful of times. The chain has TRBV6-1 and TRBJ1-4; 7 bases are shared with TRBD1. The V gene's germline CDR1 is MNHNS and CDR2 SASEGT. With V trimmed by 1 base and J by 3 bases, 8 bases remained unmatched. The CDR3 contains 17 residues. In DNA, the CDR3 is TGTGCCAGCAGTGAAGGATCCAGGGGGTTATCTAATGAAAAACTGTTTTTT. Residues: CASSEGSRGLSNEKLFF.

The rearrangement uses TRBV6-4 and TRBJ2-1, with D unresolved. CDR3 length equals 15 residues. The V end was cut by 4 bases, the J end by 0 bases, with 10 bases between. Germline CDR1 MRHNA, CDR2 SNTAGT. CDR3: CASSAWPNSYNEQFF. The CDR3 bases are TGTGCCAGCAGTGCTTGGCCGAACTCCTACAATGAGCAGTTCTTC.

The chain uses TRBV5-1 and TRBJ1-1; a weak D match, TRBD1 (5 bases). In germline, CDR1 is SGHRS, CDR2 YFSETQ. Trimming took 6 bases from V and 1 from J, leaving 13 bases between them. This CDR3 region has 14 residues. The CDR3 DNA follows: TGCGCCAGCATCCAGGGTACCGCGAACACTGAAGCTTTCTTT. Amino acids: CASIQGTANTEAFF.

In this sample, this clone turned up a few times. This CDR3 is CASSEFPGIAGNTIYF. The CDR3 coding sequence is TGTGCCAGCAGTGAATTCCCAGGGATAGCTGGAAACACCATATATTTT. J is TRBJ1-3 and V is TRBV6-1; D is possibly TRBD1 (5 bases). The CDR3 totals 16 residues. Germline V gives CDR1 MNHNS, CDR2 SASEGT. Trimming removed 2 bases from V and 2 bases from J, with 13 bases in between.

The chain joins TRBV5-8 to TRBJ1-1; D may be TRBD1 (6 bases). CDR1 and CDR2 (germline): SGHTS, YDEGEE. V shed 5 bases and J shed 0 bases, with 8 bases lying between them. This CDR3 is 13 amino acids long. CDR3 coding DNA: TGTGCCAGCAGAGGACAGCTGAACACTGAAGCTTTCTTT. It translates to CASRGQLNTEAFF.

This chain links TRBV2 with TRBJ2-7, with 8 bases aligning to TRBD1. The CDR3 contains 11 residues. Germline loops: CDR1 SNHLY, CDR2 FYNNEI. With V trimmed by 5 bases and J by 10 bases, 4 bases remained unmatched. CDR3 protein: CASSPDRGQYF. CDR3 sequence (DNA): TGTGCCAGCAGTCCCGACAGGGGCCAGTACTTC.

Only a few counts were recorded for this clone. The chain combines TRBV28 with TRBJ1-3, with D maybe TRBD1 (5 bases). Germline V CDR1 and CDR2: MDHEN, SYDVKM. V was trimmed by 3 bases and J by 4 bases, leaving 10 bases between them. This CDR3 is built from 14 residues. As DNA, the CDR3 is TGTGCCAGCAGTTTGGGGGGGTCCGGAAACACCATATATTTT. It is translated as CASSLGGSGNTIYF.

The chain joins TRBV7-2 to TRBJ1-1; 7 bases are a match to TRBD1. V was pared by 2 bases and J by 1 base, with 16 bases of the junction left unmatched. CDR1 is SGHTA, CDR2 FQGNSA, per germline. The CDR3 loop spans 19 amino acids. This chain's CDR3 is CASSLWGGAAGGKNTEAFF. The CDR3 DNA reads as TGTGCCAGCAGCTTATGGGGTGGGGCGGCAGGGGGGAAGAACACTGAAGCTTTCTTT. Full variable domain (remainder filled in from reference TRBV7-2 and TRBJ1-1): GAGVSQSPSNKVTEKGKDVELRCDPISGHTALYWYRQSLGQGLEFLIYFQGNSAPDKSGLPSDRFSAERTGGSVSTLTIQRTQQEDSAVYLCASSLWGGAAGGKNTEAFFGQGTRLTVV.

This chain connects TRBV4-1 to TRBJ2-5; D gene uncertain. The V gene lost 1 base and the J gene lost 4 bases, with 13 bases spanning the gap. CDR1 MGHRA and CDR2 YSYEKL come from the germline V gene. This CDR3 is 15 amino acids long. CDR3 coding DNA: TGCGCCAGCAGCCAAGTGGCCCAACGGGTAGAGACCCAGTACTTC. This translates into CASSQVAQRVETQYF.

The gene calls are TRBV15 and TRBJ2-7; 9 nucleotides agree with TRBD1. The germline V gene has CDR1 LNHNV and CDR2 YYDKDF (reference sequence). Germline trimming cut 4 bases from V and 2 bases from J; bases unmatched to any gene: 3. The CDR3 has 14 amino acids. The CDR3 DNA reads TGTGCCACCAGCAACAGGACAGGGGCCTACGAGCAGTACTTC. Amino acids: CATSNRTGAYEQYF.

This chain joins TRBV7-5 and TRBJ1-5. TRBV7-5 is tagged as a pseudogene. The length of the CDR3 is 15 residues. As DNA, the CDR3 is TGTGTCAGAAGCTTAGTGGAGGGGACGAGTCAGCCCCAGCATTTT. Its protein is CVRSLVEGTSQPQHF.

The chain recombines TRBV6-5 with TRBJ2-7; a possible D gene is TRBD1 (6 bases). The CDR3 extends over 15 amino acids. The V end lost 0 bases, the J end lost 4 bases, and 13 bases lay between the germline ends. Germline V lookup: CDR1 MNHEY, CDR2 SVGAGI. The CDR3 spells CASSYSGMGAYEQYF. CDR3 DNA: TGTGCCAGCAGTTACTCGGGGATGGGGGCTTACGAGCAGTACTTC.

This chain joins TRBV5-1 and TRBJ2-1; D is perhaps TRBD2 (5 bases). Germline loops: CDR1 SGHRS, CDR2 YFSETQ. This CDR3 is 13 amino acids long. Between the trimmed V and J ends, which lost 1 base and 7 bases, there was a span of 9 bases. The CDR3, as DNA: TGCGCCAGCAGCTTGCCGGGGTTTAATGAGCAGTTCTTC. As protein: CASSLPGFNEQFF. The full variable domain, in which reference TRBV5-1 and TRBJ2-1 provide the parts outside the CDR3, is KAGVTQTPRYLIKTRGQQVTLSCSPISGHRSVSWYQQTPGQGLQFLFEYFSETQRNKGNFPGRFSGRQFSNSRSEMNVSTLELGDSALYLCASSLPGFNEQFFGPGTRLTVL.

In DNA, the CDR3 is TGTGCCAGCAGCTTGAGGGGGGGTACGCAGTATTTT. As protein: CASSLRGGTQYF. The rearrangement links TRBV5-5 to TRBJ2-3, with D possibly TRBD2 on 7 matching bases. Trimming removed 1 base from V and 8 bases from J, with 8 bases in between. Germline assignment: CDR1 SGHKS and CDR2 YYEKEE (reference sequence). The CDR3 is 12 residues long.

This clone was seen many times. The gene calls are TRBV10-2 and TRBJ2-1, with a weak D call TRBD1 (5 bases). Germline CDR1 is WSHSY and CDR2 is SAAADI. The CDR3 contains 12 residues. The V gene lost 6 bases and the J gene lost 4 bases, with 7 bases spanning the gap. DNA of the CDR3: TGCGCCAGCAGAGGACAATACAATGAGCAGTTCTTC. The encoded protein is CASRGQYNEQFF.

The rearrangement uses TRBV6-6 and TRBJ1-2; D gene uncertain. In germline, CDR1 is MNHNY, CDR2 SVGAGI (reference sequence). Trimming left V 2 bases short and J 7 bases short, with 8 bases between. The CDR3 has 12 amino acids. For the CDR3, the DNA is TGTGCCAGCAGTTACGACAAATCTGGCTACACCTTC. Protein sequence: CASSYDKSGYTF.